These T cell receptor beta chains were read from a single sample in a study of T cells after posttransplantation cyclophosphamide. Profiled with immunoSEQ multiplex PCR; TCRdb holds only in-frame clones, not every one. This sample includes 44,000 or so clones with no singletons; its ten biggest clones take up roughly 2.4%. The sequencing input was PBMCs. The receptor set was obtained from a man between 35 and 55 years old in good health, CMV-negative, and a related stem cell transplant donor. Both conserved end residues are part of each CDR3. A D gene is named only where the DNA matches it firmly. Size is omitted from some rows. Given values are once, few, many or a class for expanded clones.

TGCGCCAGCAGTGAGTATGGCGGGAGAGACGATGAGCAGTTCTTC	CASSEYGGRDDEQFF	many	TRBJ2-1	TRBD2	TRBV10-1
TGTGCCAGCAGTGACTGGTTGGGTCAGGGTGGAAACAATGAGCAGTTCTTC	CASSDWLGQGGNNEQFF	many	TRBJ2-1	-	TRBV6-4
TGTGCCAGCAGTTACTCGAACAGGGCCAATGAGCAGTTCTTC	CASSYSNRANEQFF	many	TRBJ2-1	-	TRBV6-6
TGTGCCAGCAGCGTAGCCGCTGGAAACACCATATATTTT	CASSVAAGNTIYF	many	TRBJ1-3	-	TRBV9
TGTGCCAGCAGCACCAGACTAGCGGGAGCTCACGAGCAGTACTTC	CASSTRLAGAHEQYF	many	TRBJ2-7	TRBD2	TRBV6-5
TGTGCCAGCAGCTTGCTCGTCCAGCGGGAGATGGATGAGCAGTTCTTC	CASSLLVQREMDEQFF	many	TRBJ2-1	TRBD2	TRBV5-5
TGTGCCAGCAGCTTAGAGGCCGGGACTAAAGGCACAGATACGCAGTATTTT	CASSLEAGTKGTDTQYF	many	TRBJ2-3	TRBD2	TRBV7-2
TGTGCCAGCAGCTTTAAGGGGGTGGCTTTCTTT	CASSFKGVAFF	many	TRBJ1-1	-	TRBV5-6
TGTGCCAGTAACCTCAGGGGCTATCAGCCCCAGCATTTT	CASNLRGYQPQHF	many	TRBJ1-5	-	TRBV19
TGTGCCAGCAGTGAATCTGGCGGGAGGGCCTACGAGCAGTACTTC	CASSESGGRAYEQYF	many	TRBJ2-7	TRBD2	TRBV6-1
TGTGCCAGCAGTCTTATAGGAGGGAGCGGGAATGAGCAGTTCTTC	CASSLIGGSGNEQFF	-	TRBJ2-1	-	TRBV27
TGTGCCAGTAGGGACAGGGGGCGAGGTTCGGGAACTGAAGCTTTCTTT	CASRDRGRGSGTEAFF	many	TRBJ1-1	TRBD1	TRBV19
TGTGCCAGCAGCGTAGTGGACAGGGGTGGGGATGAGCAGTTCTTC	CASSVVDRGGDEQFF	many	TRBJ2-1	TRBD1	TRBV9
TGTGCCAGCAGCGCGGGACTTTCTTTTACCTACGAGCAGTACTTC	CASSAGLSFTYEQYF	many	TRBJ2-7	-	TRBV9
TGTGCCAGCAGCGTCGGGAAATGGAATGAGCAGTTCTTC	CASSVGKWNEQFF	many	TRBJ2-1	-	TRBV5-4
TGTGCCAGCAGCCCATCGATACTAGCTCCGGGGGACGAGCAGTACTTC	CASSPSILAPGDEQYF	many	TRBJ2-7	-	TRBV9
TGTGTCAGCAGCGACCCCCGGGACAGGTGGTATGGCTACACCTTC	CVSSDPRDRWYGYTF	few	TRBJ1-2	TRBD1	TRBV9
TGTGCCAGCAGGCCAGGGACTGGTGAAAAACTGTTTTTT	CASRPGTGEKLFF	many	TRBJ1-4	-	TRBV27
TGTGCCAGCAGCCCGTGTGGCGGGAGGGTCTACGAGCAGTACTTC	CASSPCGGRVYEQYF	many	TRBJ2-7	TRBD2	TRBV9
TGTGCCAGCAGTTCTTGGGGGGGATCCTACAATGAGCAGTTCTTC	CASSSWGGSYNEQFF	many	TRBJ2-1	TRBD2	TRBV6-6
TGTGCCAGCAGCACACAGGGGCTGGCGTCATCCGAGCAGTACTTC	CASSTQGLASSEQYF	many	TRBJ2-7	TRBD1	TRBV13
TGTGCCAGCAGCTTGGGGCGACACCTCTACGAGCAGTACTTC	CASSLGRHLYEQYF	many	TRBJ2-7	-	TRBV5-6
TGCGCCAGCAGCCGTGGGGGGACAGGGGGCAGAACTGAAGCTTTCTTT	CASSRGGTGGRTEAFF	many	TRBJ1-1	TRBD1	TRBV5-1
TGCGCCAGCAGCCAAGCTCGCCAGGGGGTCACTGAAGCTTTCTTT	CASSQARQGVTEAFF	many	TRBJ1-1	TRBD1	TRBV4-1
TGTGCCAGCAGCGACCTTCGGACTCCCTACAATGAGCAGTTCTTC	CASSDLRTPYNEQFF	many	TRBJ2-1	-	TRBV9
TGTGCCAGCAGCTCCCCCCGGGGGAGCGGGGGTGGAGGCCCCTACAATGAGCAGTTCTTC	CASSSPRGSGGGGPYNEQFF	many	TRBJ2-1	TRBD2	TRBV9
TGTGCCAGCAGTCGGGACAGGGGGCTCGGAAACGCCATATATTTT	CASSRDRGLGNAIYF	many	TRBJ1-3	TRBD1	TRBV5-5